The clone carrying this T cell receptor (beta chain) appeared a few times. Antigen: not known. CDR1 and CDR2 (germline): SQVTM, ANQGSEA. The CDR3 runs to 13 residues. J gave up 13 bases and V 3 bases, and 12 bases lay outside the gene matches. This record comes from a study of identical twins. Findings and caveats of the study: Analyses of zero insertions could be partly confounded by invariant MAIT and iNKT cells. Cross-sectional statistical analysis was relied on for the conclusions, without the same donors being followed. High-abundance cord blood beta clonotypes had fewer insertions; memory repertoires showed none.

Each CDR3 protein is one row after TCRdb ran MiXCR on the 5' RACE reads. This table holds under 1 million distinct CDR3 sequences, 12% found once. These sequences were also reported in another study, on yellow fever vaccine responses in identical twins. Per that study: Reportedly, twins' vaccine T cell responses looked partly convergent and partly personalized.

V and J are TRBV29-1 and TRBJ2-5; TRBD2 matches at 9 bases. Material: PBMCs. This clonotype was sampled from a woman in her late teens or twenties in good health. The CDR3 here is CSVDLIAREGSYF. The CDR3 coding sequence is TGCAGCGTTGATCTAATAGCGCGGGAGGGTTCGTACTTC.